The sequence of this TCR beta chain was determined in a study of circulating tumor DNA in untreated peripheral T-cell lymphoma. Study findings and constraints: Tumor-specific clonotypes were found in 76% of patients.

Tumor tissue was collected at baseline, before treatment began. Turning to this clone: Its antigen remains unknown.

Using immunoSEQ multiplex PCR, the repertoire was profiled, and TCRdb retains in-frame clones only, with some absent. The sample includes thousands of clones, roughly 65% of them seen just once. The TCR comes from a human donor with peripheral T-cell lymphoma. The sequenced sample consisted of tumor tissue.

CDR3 DNA: TGTGCCAGCAGTTACCTTAGGGGCGATGAGCAGTTCTTC. Translating gives CASSYLRGDEQFF. J is TRBJ2-1 and V is TRBV6-8; the D gene is possibly TRBD1 (5 bases). The CDR3 runs to 13 residues. V was pared by 2 bases and J by 8 bases, with 10 bases between. Germline values: CDR1 MNHGY, CDR2 SAAAGT.